The entry below gives a single T cell receptor (beta chain) sequence along with its context. The sample is drawn from a study of blood T cell repertoires in COVID-19. Study-level information: From T cells, B-cell-depleted T cells, or PBMCs came the material, which was cDNA or gDNA.

Some clones are missing from TCRdb's copy, which holds only in-frame ones; the method was immunoSEQ multiplex PCR. This sample has some 45,000 clones, with 83% found just once. The CDR3 has 13 amino acids. The V and J ends lost 3 bases and 8 bases respectively, with 11 bases between them. Per germline, CDR1 SSHAT and CDR2 FNYEAQ (reference sequence). The chain recombines TRBV7-7 with TRBJ2-1; D is possibly TRBD2 (6 bases). The material sequenced was peripheral blood. The origin of this receptor is a man at least 80 years old in a cohort sampled during active COVID-19. CDR3 loop: CASSLGGGYEQFF. DNA for the CDR3: TGTGCCAGCAGCTTGGGGGGAGGCTATGAGCAGTTCTTC. Looking up the rest from reference TRBV7-7 and TRBJ2-1 gives the full variable domain: GAGVSQSPRYKVTKRGQDVTLRCDPISSHATLYWYQQALGQGPEFLTYFNYEAQPDKSGLPSDRFSAERPEGSISTLTIQRTEQRDSAMYRCASSLGGGYEQFFGPGTRLTVL.